The 3 T cell receptor beta chains below all came from one sample that was sequenced in a study of blood T cell repertoires in COVID-19. Some clones are missing from TCRdb's copy, which holds only in-frame ones; the method was immunoSEQ multiplex PCR. Among tens of thousands of clones, roughly 84% were seen once, and the ten largest hold approximately 29%. Sequencing input: peripheral blood. The origin of the receptors is a woman of 80 years or more with active or convalescent COVID-19.

This rearrangement joins TRBV5-6 to TRBJ1-2; a weak D match, TRBD1 (6 bases). The CDR3 is made up of 14 amino acids. Germline CDR1 reads SGHDT; CDR2 reads YYEEEE. Trimming left V 4 bases short and J 5 bases short, with 15 bases between. CDR3 DNA sequence: TGTGCCAGCAGCCCAGTCGGGACACCTTATGGCTACACCTTC. It yields the protein CASSPVGTPYGYTF.

The rearrangement joins TRBV6-6 to TRBJ1-4; no firm D call. The V and J ends lost 0 bases and 8 bases respectively, with 10 bases between them. The CDR3 runs to 14 residues. The germline gives CDR1 MNHNY, CDR2 SVGAGI (reference sequence). CDR3 sequence reads: CASSYSPGGEKLFF. DNA for the CDR3: TGTGCCAGCAGTTACTCTCCGGGTGGAGAAAAACTGTTTTTT.

This clone was seen a handful of times. The genes are TRBV9 and TRBJ1-4; 12 bases agree with TRBD1. Per germline, CDR1 SGDLS and CDR2 YYNGEE. The CDR3 is 16 residues long. Trimming at V came to 3 bases and at J to 11 bases, leaving 11 bases not matched to a gene. The CDR3 nucleotides are TGTGCCAGCAGCGCCAATTCGGGACAGGGGGCGAGTAAACTGTTTTTT. Translated: CASSANSGQGASKLFF.